This T cell receptor beta chain is from a study of ipilimumab plus nivolumab after autologous stem cell transplantation. Study in general: The myeloma cohort included high-risk transplant-naive patients and patients relapsing within 3 years of a first autologous transplant.

Concerning this clone: The antigen remains unidentified.

With V trimmed by 6 bases and J by 0 bases, 4 bases remained unmatched. Germline V gene sequence: CDR1 SEHNR, CDR2 FQNEAQ (reference sequence). The CDR3 loop spans 16 amino acids. The study, taken as a whole, reports: Per the authors, repertoire, Treg and microbiota data justify further study.

Sequenced by immunoSEQ multiplex PCR; TCRdb stores in-frame clones only, minus some. Here the sample spans over 35,000 clones, around 92% being singletons. This TCR was sampled from a male donor with multiple myeloma. This specimen was PBMCs, taken in a trial of ipilimumab plus nivolumab as post-transplant consolidation. V usage is TRBV7-9 and J usage is TRBJ2-1, with 11 bases aligning to TRBD2. CDR3 sequence: CASSGTSGRSYNEQFF. CDR3 nucleotide sequence: TGTGCCAGCAGTGGGACTAGCGGACGCTCCTACAATGAGCAGTTCTTC.